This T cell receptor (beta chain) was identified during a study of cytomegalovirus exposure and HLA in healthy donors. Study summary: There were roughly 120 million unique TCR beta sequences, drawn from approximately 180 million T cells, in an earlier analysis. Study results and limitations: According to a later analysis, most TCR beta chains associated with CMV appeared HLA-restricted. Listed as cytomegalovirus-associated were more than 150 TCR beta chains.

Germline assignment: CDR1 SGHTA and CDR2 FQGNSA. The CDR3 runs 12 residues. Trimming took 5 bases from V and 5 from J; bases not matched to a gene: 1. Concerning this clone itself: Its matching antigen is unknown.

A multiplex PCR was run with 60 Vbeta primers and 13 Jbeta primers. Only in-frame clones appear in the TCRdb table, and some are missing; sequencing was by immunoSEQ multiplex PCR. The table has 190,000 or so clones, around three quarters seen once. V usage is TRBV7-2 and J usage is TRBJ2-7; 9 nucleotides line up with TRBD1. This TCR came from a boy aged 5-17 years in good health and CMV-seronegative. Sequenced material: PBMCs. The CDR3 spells CASSDRGNEQYF. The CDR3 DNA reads TGTGCCAGCAGCGACAGGGGGAACGAGCAGTACTTC.